This TCR beta chain came from a study of TIL therapy for anti-PD-1-resistant metastatic lung cancer. Findings and limits, study-wide: Many TIL product clones were absent from baseline tumor, suggesting clonal contraction. Treatment-naive, never-smoker and oncogene-addicted patients were overrepresented in this highly selected cohort.

This clone was counted once. The antigen remains undetermined. The libraries were made with immunoSEQ v3. This table comes from immunoSEQ multiplex PCR, and its TCRdb copy is limited to in-frame clones, with some not included. The data hold roughly 9,800 clones, with 50% to 65% observed a single time. Sample time point: pre-treatment sample, taken before nivolumab and TIL therapy. The tumor samples were excised metastases, mostly pleural nodules or supraclavicular lymph nodes. The CDR3 contains 12 residues. Germline CDR1 and CDR2: MDHEN and SYDVKM. V was trimmed by 6 bases and J by 3 bases, leaving 9 bases between them.

The sample in question was tumor tissue, obtained at baseline. This chain joins TRBV28 and TRBJ2-7; D gene uncertain. The TCR was taken from a person aged 25 to 85 with non-small cell lung cancer. The CDR3 spells CASSSLVYEQYF. The CDR3 DNA is TGTGCCAGCAGCTCCCTAGTCTACGAGCAGTACTTC.